This TCR beta chain was found in a study of cytomegalovirus exposure and HLA in healthy donors. Broader study findings: In a later analysis, V- and J-gene trimming of beta chains associated with a DCLRE1C missense variant, replicated independently. Further analysis, carried out later, found HLA-associated TCR beta chains more clonally expanded than equally common other chains. No immune exposure information besides CMV serostatus was available.

Concerning this clone: The target antigen is unknown.

The PCR had 60 Vbeta and 13 Jbeta primers. The table came from immunoSEQ multiplex PCR; TCRdb's copy has only in-frame clones and leaves some out. The table records approximately 170,000 clones, approximately 81% of them present only once. The specimen sequenced was PBMCs. The sequence was collected from a boy younger than 10 in good health and CMV-seronegative.

The CDR3 is CAISESTPQETQYF. CDR3 coding DNA: TGTGCCATCAGTGAGTCGACTCCCCAAGAGACCCAGTACTTC. This chain joins TRBV10-3 and TRBJ2-5; D is ambiguous. The V gene's germline CDR1 is ENHRY and CDR2 SYGVKD. V lost 0 bases, J lost 1 base, and 6 bases lay in between. The CDR3 loop spans 14 amino acids.